The present TCR beta chain was sequenced within a study of T-cell memory formation after mild COVID-19. Regarding the study as a whole: Clones contracting day 15 to 85 were balanced CD4/CD8; later expanders leaned CD4+. CD4+ clones that contracted lay mainly in CM and EM; CD8+ ones lay in EMRA.

Sample barcodes and UMIs were carried by the TCR alpha and TCR beta cDNA libraries that 5'RACE generated with constant-segment primers. TCRdb re-called the 5' RACE reads with MiXCR, one entry per CDR3 protein. This sample has 400,000 to 500,000 distinct CDR3 sequences, with over 15% found just once. With respect to this clonotype: Its cognate antigen is unknown.

The source is an adult woman who had mild COVID-19 (a few samples of this study predate the infection). Cell type and time point are not known. Sequenced: PBMCs or a T cell subset sorted from them (not recorded which).

CDR3 region: CASSPWGETEAFF. Here the CDR3 DNA reads TGTGCCAGCAGCCCCTGGGGGGAAACTGAAGCTTTCTTT. The rearrangement links TRBV7-3 to TRBJ1-1; weak D call: TRBD1 (5 bases). Germline assignment: CDR1 SGHTA and CDR2 FQGTGA. V lost 5 bases and J lost 5, with 12 bases in between. The CDR3 is made up of 13 amino acids.